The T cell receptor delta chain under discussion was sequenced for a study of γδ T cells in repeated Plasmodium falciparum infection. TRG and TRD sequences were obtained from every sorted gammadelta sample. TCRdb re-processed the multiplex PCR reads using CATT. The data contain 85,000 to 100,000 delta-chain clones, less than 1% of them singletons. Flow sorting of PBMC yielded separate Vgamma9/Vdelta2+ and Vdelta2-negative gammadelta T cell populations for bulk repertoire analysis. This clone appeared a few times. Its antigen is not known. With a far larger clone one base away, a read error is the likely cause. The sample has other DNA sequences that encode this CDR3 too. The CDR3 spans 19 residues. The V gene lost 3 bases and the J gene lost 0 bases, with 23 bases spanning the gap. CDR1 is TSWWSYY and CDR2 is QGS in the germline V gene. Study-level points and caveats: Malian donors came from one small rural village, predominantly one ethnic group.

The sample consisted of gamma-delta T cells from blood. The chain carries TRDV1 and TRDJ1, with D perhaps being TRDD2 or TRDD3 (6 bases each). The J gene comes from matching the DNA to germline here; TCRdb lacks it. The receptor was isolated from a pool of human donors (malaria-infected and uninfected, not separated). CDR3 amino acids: CALGDPSRIPLPYTDKLIF. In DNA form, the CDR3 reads TGTGCTCTTGGGGACCCTTCCCGGATACCTCTACCGTACACCGATAAACTCATCTTT.